Below, 28 T cell receptor beta chains from the same sample are listed, as sequenced in a study of T cells in Graves' hyperthyroidism and ophthalmopathy. Amplification yielded TCR beta CDR3 regions, with RNA transcripts as the source. During a first-round RT-PCR of the TCR CDR3, the HTBI primer set was used. TCRdb used MiXCR to reprocess the multiplex PCR reads, holding one entry per CDR3 protein. The profile covers about 290,000 distinct CDR3 sequences, with 13% appearing a single time and almost 8% taken by the ten largest. Sequenced material: blood. These receptors all stem from a woman in her thirties with Graves' hyperthyroidism that later progressed to Graves' ophthalmopathy.

This clonotype was detected ten times or more. The CDR3 nucleotides are TGTGCCAGCAGAGCGACAGGGGGGACAGATACGCAGTATTTT. Its protein is CASRATGGTDTQYF. V and J are TRBV6-1 and TRBJ2-3; TRBD1 matches at 9 bases. The V and J ends lost 6 bases and 3 bases, in that order; junction bases with no gene match: 4. This CDR3 is 14 amino acids long. Germline assignment: CDR1 MNHNS and CDR2 SASEGT.

In this sample, this clonotype turned up many times. The genes are TRBV5-1 and TRBJ2-5; no firm D call. Per the germline V gene, CDR1 is SGHRS and CDR2 is YFSETQ. Trimming left V 0 bases short and J 2 bases short, with 8 bases between. The CDR3 is 14 amino acids. The CDR3 reads CASSLEAGQETQYF. The CDR3 DNA follows: TGCGCCAGCAGCTTGGAGGCAGGACAAGAGACCCAGTACTTC. The full variable domain, in which reference TRBV5-1 and TRBJ2-5 provide the parts outside the CDR3, is KAGVTQTPRYLIKTRGQQVTLSCSPISGHRSVSWYQQTPGQGLQFLFEYFSETQRNKGNFPGRFSGRQFSNSRSEMNVSTLELGDSALYLCASSLEAGQETQYFGPGTRLLVL.

This clonotype was detected only a few times. A much larger clone differs by one base, so this may be a read error. A read error is likely, as this CDR3 ends without the conserved phenylalanine or tryptophan. This chain connects TRBV20-1 to TRBJ2-2, with D maybe TRBD2 (6 bases). Germline V gene lookup returns CDR1 DFQATT and CDR2 SNEGSKA (reference sequence). The CDR3 length is 15 residues. Trimming cost V 0 bases and J 2 bases, with 10 bases left between them. CDR3 residues: CSARDPGLNTGELFL. As DNA, the CDR3 is TGCAGTGCTAGAGATCCGGGACTTAACACCGGGGAGCTGTTTCTT.

This clonotype has ten or more counts. The chain combines TRBV7-3 with TRBJ1-6; D remains unclear. Germline CDR1 SGHTA, CDR2 FQGTGA. V was pared by 0 bases and J by 4 bases, with 10 bases between. CDR3 length equals 16 residues. CDR3 loop: CASSLTGGGYNSPLHF. The CDR3 coding sequence is TGTGCCAGCAGCTTAACGGGAGGCGGATATAATTCACCCCTCCACTTT.

This clonotype was detected many times. The gene calls are TRBV30 and TRBJ1-6; possible D gene TRBD1, 5 bases. The CDR3 runs to 12 residues. Germline CDR1 GTSNPN, CDR2 SVGIG (reference sequence). The CDR3 here is CGAGRDNSPLHF. CDR3 DNA: TGTGGGGCCGGCAGGGATAATTCACCCCTCCACTTT. Together with reference TRBV30 and TRBJ1-6, the CDR3 gives the full variable domain: SQTIHQWPATLVQPVGSPLSLECTVEGTSNPNLYWYRQAAGRGLQLLFYSVGIGQISSEVPQNLSASRPQDRQFILSSKKLLLSDSGFYLCGAGRDNSPLHFGNGTRLTVT.

The gene calls are TRBV20-1 and TRBJ2-1, with 8 positions matching TRBD2. Losses at the gene ends were 1 base for V and 4 bases for J; bases not matched to a gene: 6. CDR3 size: 15 residues. Looked up from germline, CDR1 is DFQATT and CDR2 is SNEGSKA (reference sequence). The chain's CDR3 is CSARVPGLVYNEQFF. In DNA, the CDR3 is TGCAGTGCTAGAGTACCGGGACTAGTATACAATGAGCAGTTCTTC.

This clonotype was observed many times. In DNA form, the CDR3 reads TGTGCCAGCGTAGGAGGGGGGTACGAGCAGTACTTC. Its translation: CASVGGGYEQYF. The V and J genes are TRBV12-3 or TRBV12-4 and TRBJ2-7, with D perhaps given as TRBD1 or TRBD2 (6 bases each). CDR3 length: 12 residues. V lost 8 bases, J lost 4 bases, and 12 bases lay in between.

The CDR3 loop reads CASLGPRVDEQFF. The CDR3 nucleotides read TGTGCCAGCCTAGGCCCCCGGGTCGATGAGCAGTTCTTC. V usage is TRBV6-1 and J usage is TRBJ2-1; D is uncertain. Trimming removed 8 bases at V and 8 bases at J, with 16 bases between. Germline CDR1 and CDR2: MNHNS and SASEGT. CDR3 length: 13 residues.

Worth noting for this clonotype: A much larger clone sits a single nucleotide away, making a read error possible. The chain links TRBV10-3 to TRBJ2-5, with D perhaps matching TRBD1 or TRBD2 (5 bases each). V lost 5 bases and J 5 bases, leaving 15 bases between the germline ends. Germline CDR1 and CDR2: ENHRY and SYGVKD. The CDR3 extends over 14 amino acids. The CDR3 DNA is TGTGCCATCAGTACCTCCGGGACCTACGAGACCCAGTACTTC. Translating it yields CAISTSGTYETQYF.

The sample holds many counts of this clonotype. The J gene is TRBJ1-5, the V gene TRBV6-2 or TRBV6-3; D unresolved. The CDR3 extends over 14 amino acids. Germline V gives CDR1 MNHEY, CDR2 SVGEGT. V gave up 7 bases and J gave up 0 bases, with 10 bases separating them. CDR3 amino acids: CASTTRPSNQPQHF. The CDR3 nucleotides are TGTGCCAGCACGACACGACCTAGCAATCAGCCCCAGCATTTT.

This clonotype has at least ten counts. The V call is TRBV28, the J call TRBJ2-1; TRBD2 matches at 8 bases. This CDR3 is built from 14 residues. Germline lookup yields CDR1 MDHEN and CDR2 SYDVKM. J lost 3 bases, V lost 7 bases, and 5 bases had no gene match. The chain's CDR3 is CASKTGGIYNEQFF. CDR3 sequence (DNA): TGTGCCAGCAAAACGGGGGGGATCTACAATGAGCAGTTCTTC. Drawing the rest from reference TRBV28 and TRBJ2-1, the complete variable domain is DVKVTQSSRYLVKRTGEKVFLECVQDMDHENMFWYRQDPGLGLRLIYFSYDVKMKEKGDIPEGYSVSREKKERFSLILESASTNQTSMYLCASKTGGIYNEQFFGPGTRLTVL.

The chain carries TRBV4-2 and TRBJ2-7; the D is unclear. The CDR3 covers 13 residues. CDR1 is LGHNA, CDR2 YNFKEQ, per germline. Trimming took 0 bases from V and 6 from J, leaving 9 bases between them. CDR3 coding DNA: TGTGCCAGCAGCCAAGACTCGAGCGTCGAGCAGTACTTC. Protein: CASSQDSSVEQYF.

This clonotype appeared many times. The chain carries TRBV2 and TRBJ1-4, with D possibly TRBD1 on 6 matching bases. The CDR3 has 17 amino acids. V dropped 7 bases and J dropped 5 bases, with 23 bases sitting between them. Germline V lookup: CDR1 SNHLY, CDR2 FYNNEI. CDR3 protein: CASNPDLQTGRNEKLFF. CDR3 DNA: TGTGCCAGCAACCCCGATTTACAGACAGGACGAAATGAAAAACTGTTTTTT.

This clonotype was detected ten times or more. The V gene is TRBV30, the J gene TRBJ2-7; 7 positions agree with TRBD1. The CDR3 totals 13 residues. Germline values: CDR1 GTSNPN, CDR2 SVGIG (reference sequence). The V gene end was trimmed by 5 bases and the J gene end by 4 bases; junction bases not matched to a gene: 8. The CDR3 spells CAWFKVGQYEQYF. CDR3 in DNA: TGTGCCTGGTTTAAGGTGGGACAGTACGAGCAGTACTTC.

This clonotype was detected only a few times. The gene calls are TRBV5-1 and TRBJ1-2; D not resolved. V shed 0 bases and J shed 6 bases, with 12 bases lying between them. CDR3 size: 14 residues. CDR1 SGHRS and CDR2 YFSETQ come from the germline V gene. The CDR3, as DNA: TGCGCCAGCAGCTTGGTATCTCCTGGGGATGGCTACACCTTC. Its translation is CASSLVSPGDGYTF.

This clonotype occurred many times. The rearrangement joins TRBV6-1 to TRBJ2-7; D unclear. This CDR3 spans 15 amino acids. Germline assignment: CDR1 MNHNS and CDR2 SASEGT. V was clipped by 1 base and J by 3 bases, with 13 bases between them. The CDR3, as DNA: TGTGCCAGCAGTGAAGAGGCGGAACGTTACTACGAGCAGTACTTC. Its translation is CASSEEAERYYEQYF.

This clonotype was seen repeatedly, ten times or more. The chain uses TRBV20-1 and TRBJ2-3, with TRBD2 identical over 10 bases. The CDR3 totals 15 residues. V shed 6 bases, J shed 0 bases, and the junction held 6 bases outside the gene matches. Germline assignment: CDR1 DFQATT and CDR2 SNEGSKA (reference sequence). The CDR3 nucleotides are TGCAGTGCCCTAGCGGGAGCTATTAGCACAGATACGCAGTATTTT. As protein: CSALAGAISTDTQYF.

This clonotype was observed at least ten times. The chain has TRBV2 and TRBJ2-4; 9 bases agree with TRBD2. Losses at the gene ends were 8 bases for V and 1 base for J; bases not matched to a gene: 15. Germline V CDR1 and CDR2: SNHLY, FYNNEI. This CDR3 contains 18 residues. The CDR3 nucleotides read TGTGCCAGCTACGGGCTAGCGGGATCAATCGCTGCCAAAAACATTCAGTACTTC. Translation gives CASYGLAGSIAAKNIQYF.

This clonotype was observed many times. CDR3 sequence: CASSTSGPFYGYTF. CDR3 in DNA: TGTGCCAGCAGCACTTCGGGCCCCTTCTATGGCTACACCTTC. The chain has TRBV3-1 and TRBJ1-2; no firm D call. This CDR3 is built from 14 residues. The germline gives CDR1 LGHDT, CDR2 YNNKEL (reference sequence). V was trimmed by 5 bases and J by 4 bases, leaving 14 bases between them.

This clonotype was seen ten or more times. The chain uses TRBV28 and TRBJ2-7; D may be TRBD1 or TRBD2 (5 bases each). Trimming took off 3 bases at V and 2 bases at J, with 11 bases between the two ends. The CDR3 spans 14 residues. Germline V CDR1 and CDR2: MDHEN, SYDVKM. Here the CDR3 DNA reads TGTGCCAGCAGTTTTTCTTGGGACGCCTACGAGCAGTACTTC. It yields the protein CASSFSWDAYEQYF.

The table lists this clonotype with a count of one. This chain connects TRBV5-1 to TRBJ2-2, with D possibly called TRBD1 or TRBD2 (5 bases each). The CDR3 covers 15 residues. The V end was cut by 2 bases, the J end by 5 bases, with 13 bases between. Germline CDR1 and CDR2: SGHRS and YFSETQ. The CDR3: CASSFGGGRTGELFF. CDR3 DNA sequence: TGCGCCAGCAGCTTTGGTGGGGGAAGAACCGGGGAGCTGTTTTTT.

The chain employs TRBV4-2 and TRBJ2-2; the D is unclear. CDR1 and CDR2 (germline): LGHNA, YNFKEQ. This CDR3 contains 16 residues. V shed 0 bases and J shed 0 bases, with 8 bases lying between them. CDR3 DNA: TGTGCCAGCAGCCAAGATCCCCATGCGAACACCGGGGAGCTGTTTTTT. Translated: CASSQDPHANTGELFF.

V usage is TRBV6-1 and J usage is TRBJ2-1, with D unclear. Deletions cut 6 bases from V and 5 bases from J, with 14 bases between. CDR3 length: 14 residues. Germline V gene sequence: CDR1 MNHNS, CDR2 SASEGT. Here the CDR3 DNA reads TGTGCCAGCAGAAGGGTGGGCAGTAACAATGAGCAGTTCTTC. It encodes CASRRVGSNNEQFF.

This clonotype was found a few times. The chain carries TRBV29-1 and TRBJ2-3; D not certain. CDR1 SQVTM and CDR2 ANQGSEA come from the germline V gene. There are 16 residues in the CDR3. V was shortened by 3 bases and J by 0 bases, with 16 bases between the two germline ends. This CDR3 is CSVDPILGPSTDTQYF. The CDR3 nucleotides are TGCAGCGTTGACCCAATTTTGGGTCCTAGCACAGATACGCAGTATTTT.

The gene calls are TRBV12-3 or TRBV12-4 and TRBJ2-1; perhaps TRBD2 as D (5 bases). The CDR3 sequence is 12 residues long. The germline V and J ends were trimmed by 8 bases and 5 bases, with 10 bases remaining between them. Here the CDR3 reads CASRGVDNEQFF. The CDR3 region has the DNA TGTGCCAGCCGGGGAGTCGACAATGAGCAGTTCTTC.

The CDR3 spells CASSLARQPPYNEQFF. The CDR3, as DNA: TGTGCCAGCAGCTTAGCGAGGCAGCCCCCCTACAATGAGCAGTTCTTC. This chain uses TRBV7-2 with TRBJ2-1; D ambiguous. Germline V gene lookup returns CDR1 SGHTA and CDR2 FQGNSA. The V and J ends lost 0 bases and 2 bases respectively, with 11 bases between them. This CDR3 region has 16 residues.

This clonotype was picked up many times. CDR3 residues: CASSLTGSQPQHF. In DNA form, the CDR3 reads TGTGCCAGCAGCTTAACAGGGAGTCAGCCCCAGCATTTT. The chain recombines TRBV7-3 with TRBJ1-5; D unclear. From germline, CDR1 is SGHTA and CDR2 FQGTGA. This CDR3 is built from 13 residues. V lost 0 bases to trimming and J lost 6 bases, with 6 bases between them.

This clonotype was detected many times. The chain joins TRBV7-6 to TRBJ1-1; TRBD1 aligns across 10 bases. Trimming took 3 bases from V and 5 from J; bases not matched to a gene: 12. Germline assignment: CDR1 SGHVS and CDR2 FNYEAQ. The CDR3 sequence is 17 residues long. Here the CDR3 reads CASSLDRGTRGTTEAFF. CDR3 DNA: TGTGCCAGCAGCTTGGACAGGGGGACTCGGGGGACGACTGAAGCTTTCTTT.